This record looks at one T cell receptor beta chain sequence and its context. Per the germline V gene, CDR1 is MNHEY and CDR2 is SMNVEV (reference sequence). The CDR3 loop spans 13 amino acids. Trimming pared 6 bases from V and 4 bases from J, leaving 10 bases between. The record originates from a study of CD8+ T cells in alopecia areata. It was from alopecia areata patients that lesional scalp punch biopsies and peripheral blood were collected. Following extraction, RNA underwent reverse transcription to cDNA, which served as the sequencing template. Sequencing was performed with immunoSEQ multiplex PCR; in TCRdb, only in-frame clones are kept and a portion is missing. The table includes approximately 63,000 clones, about three fifths detected once.

This TCR was recovered from a human donor with alopecia areata. The chain has TRBV27 and TRBJ2-1; D remains unclear. Source: CD8+ T cells sorted from blood, taken at week 0. The CDR3 sequence: CASSTDDYNEQFF. The CDR3 coding sequence is TGTGCCAGCAGCACGGATGATTACAATGAGCAGTTCTTC.